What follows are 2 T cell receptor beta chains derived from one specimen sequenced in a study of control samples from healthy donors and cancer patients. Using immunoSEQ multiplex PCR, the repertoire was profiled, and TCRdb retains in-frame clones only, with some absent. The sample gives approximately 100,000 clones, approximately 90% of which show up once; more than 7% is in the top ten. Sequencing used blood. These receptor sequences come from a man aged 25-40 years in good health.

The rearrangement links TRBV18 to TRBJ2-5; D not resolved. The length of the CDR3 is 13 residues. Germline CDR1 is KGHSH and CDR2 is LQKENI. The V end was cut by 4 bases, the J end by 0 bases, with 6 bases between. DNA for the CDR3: TGTGCCAGCTCACGGACGGACCAAGAGACCCAGTACTTC. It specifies CASSRTDQETQYF.

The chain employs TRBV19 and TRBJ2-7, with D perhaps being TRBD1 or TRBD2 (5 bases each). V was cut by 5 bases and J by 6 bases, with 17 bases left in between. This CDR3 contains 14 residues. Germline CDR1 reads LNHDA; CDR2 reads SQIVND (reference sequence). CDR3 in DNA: TGTGCCAGTAGTGTAACCTCAGGGACCGCCGAGCAGTACTTC. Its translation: CASSVTSGTAEQYF.